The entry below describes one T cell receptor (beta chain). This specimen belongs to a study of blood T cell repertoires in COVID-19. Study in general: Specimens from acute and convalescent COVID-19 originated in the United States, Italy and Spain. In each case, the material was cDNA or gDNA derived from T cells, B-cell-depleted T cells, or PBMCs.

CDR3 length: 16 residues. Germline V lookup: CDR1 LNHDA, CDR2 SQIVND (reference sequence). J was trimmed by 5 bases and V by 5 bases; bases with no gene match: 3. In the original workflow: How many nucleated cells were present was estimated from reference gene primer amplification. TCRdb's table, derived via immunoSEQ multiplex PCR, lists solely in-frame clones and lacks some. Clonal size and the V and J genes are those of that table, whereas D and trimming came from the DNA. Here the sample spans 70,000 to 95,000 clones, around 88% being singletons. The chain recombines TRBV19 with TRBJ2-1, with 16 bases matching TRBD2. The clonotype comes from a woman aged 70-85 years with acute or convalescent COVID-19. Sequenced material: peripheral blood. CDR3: CASSGGLAGGNNEQFF. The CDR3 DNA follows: TGTGCCAGTAGTGGGGGACTAGCGGGAGGGAACAATGAGCAGTTCTTC.